This section outlines one T cell receptor (beta chain) sequence together with its context. The data are from a study of technical replicates of blood from a handful of donors. CDR3 length equals 11 residues. Germline V gives CDR1 DFQATT, CDR2 SNEGSKA (reference sequence). The ends were cut back, 7 bases at V and 2 bases at J, with 9 bases in the middle. TCRdb's copy holds only in-frame clones and misses some; the assay was immunoSEQ multiplex PCR. The data hold about 50,000 clones, with 80% to 95% observed a single time. The chain employs TRBV20-1 and TRBJ2-7; D may be TRBD1 (6 bases). The receptor comes from a human donor in good health. Some clones in this sample may be carry-over from other donors' samples. The sample was PBMCs. The CDR3 protein is CSGQGTYEQYF. The CDR3 DNA reads as TGCAGTGGTCAGGGGACCTACGAGCAGTACTTC.